What follows describes a single TCR beta chain. The target antigen is unknown. These data are taken from a study of PD-L1 blockade in urothelial cancer. CDR1 and CDR2 from the germline V gene are SEHNR and FQNEAQ (reference sequence). This CDR3 has 16 amino acids. Trimming removed 5 bases from V and 2 bases from J, with 19 bases in between. TCRdb's copy holds only in-frame clones and misses some; the assay was immunoSEQ multiplex PCR. The table has 41,000 or so clones, roughly 84% seen once. The time point denotes: peripheral blood 6 weeks after treatment start. General study results and limits: Pretreatment peripheral blood TCR clonality that fell below the median predicted better survival among the patients studied.

The TCR was taken from a man between 65 and 85 years old with urothelial cancer. The sequencing here drew on PBMCs, taken around atezolizumab (anti-PD-L1) treatment. The chain carries TRBV7-9 and TRBJ2-7; D is perhaps TRBD1 (6 bases). In nucleotides, the CDR3 is TGTGCCAGCAGCCCAGGGCGACTGGGACAAACCTACGAGCAGTACTTC. It encodes CASSPGRLGQTYEQYF.